This T cell receptor (beta chain) was sequenced during a study of tumor-infiltrating lymphocytes in oesophageal squamous cell carcinoma. TCRdb fed the PCR reads into MiXCR, producing one record per CDR3 protein. Among fewer than 20,000 distinct CDR3 sequences, around half were seen once, and the ten largest hold around two fifths. CDR1 SGHTA and CDR2 FQGNSA come from the germline V gene. The CDR3 has 14 residues. The sample taken for sequencing was esophageal tumor tissue. The gene calls are TRBV7-2 and TRBJ2-1, with 10 bases fitting TRBD2. The J call is doubtful: the DNA matches TRBJ2-7 better. The clonotype was recovered from a female donor with esophageal squamous cell carcinoma. The CDR3 loop reads CASSLLAGVGEQYF. The CDR3 DNA reads TGTGCCAGCAGCTTACTAGCGGGAGTGGGTGAGCAGTACTTC.